The next 10 T cell receptor beta chains were all read from a single sample in a study of shared clonotypes between healthy human individuals. Libraries were prepared by immunoSEQ multiplex PCR; TCRdb keeps only in-frame clonotypes and omits some of them. The sample consists of about half a million clones, roughly 80% of them appearing once. Sequencing was carried out using PBMCs. The receptors shown here come from a woman between 40 and 55 years old in good health. Some clones in this sample may be carry-over from other donors' samples.

This clone was counted a few times. A far larger clone is only one base removed, so a read error is likely. The chain employs TRBV30 and TRBJ2-3; 10 positions match TRBD2. This CDR3 has 15 amino acids. Trimming cost V 8 bases and J 5 bases; bases outside gene matches: 13. Germline CDR1 and CDR2: GTSNPN and SVGIG (reference sequence). The CDR3 coding sequence is TGTGCCCGGGAAGGGAGCGGGAGGGCAGTAGATACGCAGTATTTT. Translation gives CAREGSGRAVDTQYF.

The chain uses TRBV28 and TRBJ2-3; D tentatively fits TRBD1 or TRBD2 (5 bases each). V gave up 5 bases and J gave up 4 bases, with 16 bases separating them. The CDR3 sequence is 15 residues long. The germline gives CDR1 MDHEN, CDR2 SYDVKM. The CDR3 DNA follows: TGTGCCAGCAGTGTTCGAGGGGCCTTATCAGATACGCAGTATTTT. This encodes CASSVRGALSDTQYF.

The J gene is TRBJ1-2, the V gene TRBV5-1, with 8 bases fitting TRBD1. Germline lookup yields CDR1 SGHRS and CDR2 YFSETQ. V lost 4 bases to trimming and J lost 4 bases; unmatched junction nucleotides: 9. The CDR3 runs 15 residues. CDR3 amino acids: CASSIQGGMGYGYTF. The CDR3 nucleotides are TGCGCCAGCAGCATACAGGGGGGCATGGGCTATGGCTACACCTTC.

The chain combines TRBV28 with TRBJ2-7, with no clear D. This CDR3 spans 12 amino acids. Germline V CDR1 and CDR2: MDHEN, SYDVKM. The ends were cut back, 1 base at V and 5 bases at J, with 6 bases in the middle. The CDR3 coding sequence is TGTGCCAGCAGTTTATTTAGAAACGAGCAGTACTTC. It yields the protein CASSLFRNEQYF. The full variable domain, completed using reference TRBV28 and TRBJ2-7, is DVKVTQSSRYLVKRTGEKVFLECVQDMDHENMFWYRQDPGLGLRLIYFSYDVKMKEKGDIPEGYSVSREKKERFSLILESASTNQTSMYLCASSLFRNEQYFGPGTRLTVT.

Regarding this clone: This is likely an artifact of a read error, given a far larger clone one base away. This CDR3 is also generated by other DNA sequences in the sample. V usage is TRBV10-3 and J usage is TRBJ1-1; D is unresolved. The CDR3 runs to 14 residues. Germline V gene data show CDR1 as ENHRY and CDR2 as SYGVKD. The CDR3 loop reads CAIREWGAYTEAFF. In nucleotides, the CDR3 is TGTGCCATCAGAGAGTGGGGTGCTTACACTGAAGCTTTCTTT.

The genes are TRBV6-1 and TRBJ1-2, with D possibly matching TRBD1 (5 bases). Trimming pared 3 bases from V and 0 bases from J, leaving 11 bases between. The germline gives CDR1 MNHNS, CDR2 SASEGT. The CDR3 length is 15 residues. The CDR3 is CASSDVGDTNYGYTF. CDR3 nucleotides: TGTGCCAGCAGTGACGTGGGGGATACTAACTATGGCTACACCTTC.

This chain links TRBV4-2 with TRBJ2-5, with 12 bases fitting TRBD2. The CDR3 spans 15 residues. The V and J ends lost 4 bases and 5 bases, in that order; junction bases with no gene match: 5. From germline, CDR1 is LGHNA and CDR2 YNFKEQ. CDR3 amino acids: CASSPASGRGETQYF. CDR3 bases: TGTGCCAGCAGCCCGGCTAGCGGGAGGGGGGAGACCCAGTACTTC.

As for this clone: This sequence is one base from a far larger clone and is likely a read error. No conserved phenylalanine or tryptophan ends this CDR3, so it is likely a read error. Because the CDR3's place on the DNA is in doubt, the DNA is left out and the CDR3 is given as listed by TCRdb. The chain has TRBV7-8 and TRBJ1-2. Termini included, the CDR3 measures 13 amino acids. Germline CDR1 is SGHVS and CDR2 is FQNEAQ. CDR3 protein: CASSLHTWDSHTL.

On this clone: One end of the junction is discordant with germline, which a read error may explain. CDR3 DNA: TGCGCCAGCAGCCAAGGACTAGCGGGCTCCTACAATGAGCAGTTCTTC. Translated, it gives CASSQGLAGSYNEQFF. The genes are TRBV7-9 and TRBJ2-1; 11 nucleotides align to TRBD2. Germline V lookup: CDR1 SEHNR, CDR2 FQNEAQ (reference sequence). The CDR3 length is 16 residues.

V is TRBV7-9 and J is TRBJ1-4; D is unclear. Germline CDR1 is SEHNR and CDR2 is FQNEAQ (reference sequence). The CDR3 spans 14 residues. The V end was cut by 5 bases, the J end by 8 bases, with 15 bases between. The CDR3 nucleotides are TGTGCCAGCAGCGCCAGGACGTCCCGAGAAAAACTGTTTTTT. Amino acids: CASSARTSREKLFF.